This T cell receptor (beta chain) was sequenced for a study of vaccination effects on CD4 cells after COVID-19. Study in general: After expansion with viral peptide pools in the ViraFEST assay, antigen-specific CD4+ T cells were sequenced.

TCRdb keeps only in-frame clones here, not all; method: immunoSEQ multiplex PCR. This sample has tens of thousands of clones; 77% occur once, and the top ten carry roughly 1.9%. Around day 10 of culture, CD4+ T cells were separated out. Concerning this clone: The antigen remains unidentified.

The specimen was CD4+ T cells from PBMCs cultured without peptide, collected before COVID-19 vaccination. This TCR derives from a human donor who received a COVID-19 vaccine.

This CDR3 reads CASSGGTYNEQFF. The CDR3 region has the DNA TGTGCCAGCAGTGGAGGGACCTACAATGAGCAGTTCTTC. V is TRBV2 and J is TRBJ2-1; D is perhaps TRBD2 (5 bases). Trimming left V 4 bases short and J 2 bases short, with 6 bases between. This CDR3 is 13 amino acids long. Germline V gene sequence: CDR1 SNHLY, CDR2 FYNNEI.